This is a list of T cell receptor beta chains from one sample in a study of prognosis after radiotherapy for stage I lung cancer. TCRdb independently ran MiXCR on the multiplex PCR reads; one entry per CDR3 protein. The repertoire holds tens of thousands of distinct CDR3 sequences, with around 38% as singletons. Sequences were derived from PBMCs, sampled before or after stereotactic body radiation therapy (not recorded which). These receptors originate from a donor aged 50 or older with non-small cell lung cancer. The CDR3 runs from the conserved cysteine through the conserved F or W. Fields, in order: J gene, V gene, clone size, CDR3 protein. Size is stated for part of the rows, as once, few or many counts, or as a class when the clone is expanded.

j_gene: TRBJ1-2; v_gene: TRBV5-1; abundance: many; CDR3aa: CASSPGGQNLNYGYTF
j_gene: TRBJ1-5; v_gene: TRBV20-1; abundance: many; CDR3aa: CSATQGSNQPQHF
j_gene: TRBJ2-2; v_gene: TRBV7-2; abundance: NA; CDR3aa: CASGQGATGELFF
j_gene: TRBJ2-7; v_gene: TRBV3-1; abundance: many; CDR3aa: CASSQTSGFSYEQYF
j_gene: TRBJ2-7; v_gene: TRBV19; abundance: few; CDR3aa: CASMPNTYSYEQYF
j_gene: TRBJ2-6; v_gene: TRBV30; abundance: once; CDR3aa: CAWSRGSGANVLTF
j_gene: TRBJ1-1; v_gene: TRBV9; abundance: many; CDR3aa: CASSVYSNTEAFF
j_gene: TRBJ2-7; v_gene: TRBV5-1; abundance: many; CDR3aa: CASSVDRGEQYF
j_gene: TRBJ2-1; v_gene: TRBV9; abundance: many; CDR3aa: CASSVDTGDYNEQFF
j_gene: TRBJ2-5; v_gene: TRBV27; abundance: NA; CDR3aa: CASSTYRLGTEGETKYF
j_gene: TRBJ2-3; v_gene: TRBV30; abundance: NA; CDR3aa: CACLRASVKDTQYF
j_gene: TRBJ1-1; v_gene: TRBV18; abundance: many; CDR3aa: CASSITGETEAFF
j_gene: TRBJ2-3; v_gene: TRBV30; abundance: NA; CDR3aa: CAWSSRETQYF
j_gene: TRBJ2-1; v_gene: TRBV5-1; abundance: NA; CDR3aa: CASIPGTSGMNEQFF
j_gene: TRBJ2-1; v_gene: TRBV15; abundance: many; CDR3aa: CATSRERTTYNEQFF
j_gene: TRBJ2-3; v_gene: TRBV7-2; abundance: many; CDR3aa: CASSPDRGLGDTQYF
j_gene: TRBJ1-6; v_gene: TRBV19; abundance: NA; CDR3aa: CASTEVGDNNSPLHF
j_gene: TRBJ1-6; v_gene: TRBV6-1; abundance: many; CDR3aa: CASRLKGEVGSPLHF
j_gene: TRBJ1-6; v_gene: TRBV20-1; abundance: NA; CDR3aa: CSAIGQGGSYNSPLHF
j_gene: TRBJ2-2; v_gene: TRBV27; abundance: many; CDR3aa: CASSLTVNTGELFF
j_gene: TRBJ2-3; v_gene: TRBV20-1; abundance: many; CDR3aa: CSAELAETYTQYF
j_gene: TRBJ2-2; v_gene: TRBV3-1; abundance: many; CDR3aa: CASRRPNTGELFF
j_gene: TRBJ2-3; v_gene: TRBV7-2; abundance: many; CDR3aa: CASSPDLGGTDTQYF
j_gene: TRBJ1-2; v_gene: TRBV5-6; abundance: many; CDR3aa: CASSLVVPTNYGYTF
j_gene: TRBJ2-5; v_gene: TRBV6-2/TRBV6-3; abundance: many; CDR3aa: CASSYGGAQETQYF
j_gene: TRBJ1-1; v_gene: TRBV5-5; abundance: many; CDR3aa: CASSLMGTEKAFF
j_gene: TRBJ2-1; v_gene: TRBV11-2; abundance: once; CDR3aa: CASSLGTRGGRHNGQFF
j_gene: TRBJ2-2; v_gene: TRBV5-1; abundance: once; CDR3aa: CASSLSQGGELFF
j_gene: TRBJ1-4; v_gene: TRBV5-6; abundance: many; CDR3aa: CASSIWDRGEKLFF